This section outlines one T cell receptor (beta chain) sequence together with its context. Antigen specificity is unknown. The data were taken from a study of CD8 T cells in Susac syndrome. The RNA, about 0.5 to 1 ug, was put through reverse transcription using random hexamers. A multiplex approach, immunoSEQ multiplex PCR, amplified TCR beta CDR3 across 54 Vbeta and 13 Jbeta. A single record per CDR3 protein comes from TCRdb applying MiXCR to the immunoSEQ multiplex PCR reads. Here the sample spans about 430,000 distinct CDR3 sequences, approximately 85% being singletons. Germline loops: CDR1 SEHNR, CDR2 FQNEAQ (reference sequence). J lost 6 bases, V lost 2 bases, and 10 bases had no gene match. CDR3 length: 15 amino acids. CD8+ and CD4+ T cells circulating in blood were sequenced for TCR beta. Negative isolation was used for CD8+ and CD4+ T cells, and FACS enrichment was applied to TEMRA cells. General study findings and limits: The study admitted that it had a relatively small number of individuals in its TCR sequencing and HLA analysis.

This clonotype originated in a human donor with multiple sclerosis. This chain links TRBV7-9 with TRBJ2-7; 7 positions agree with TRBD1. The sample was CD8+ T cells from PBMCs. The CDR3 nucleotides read TGTGCCAGCAGCTTAATAGGACAGGTGCCCCTCGAGCAGTACTTC. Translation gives CASSLIGQVPLEQYF. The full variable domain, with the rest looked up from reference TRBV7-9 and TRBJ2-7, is DTGVSQNPRHKITKRGQNVTFRCDPISEHNRLYWYRQTLGQGPEFLTYFQNEAQLEKSRLLSDRFSAERPKGSFSTLEIQRTEQGDSAMYLCASSLIGQVPLEQYFGPGTRLTVT.